The rows below give T cell receptor beta chains drawn from one sample of a study of vaccination and CD4 T cells after COVID-19. TCRdb itself ran the PCR reads through MiXCR, one entry per CDR3 protein. The table shows under 20,000 distinct CDR3 sequences, with 20% to 25% occurring only once. These TCRs' antigens remain unknown. Sequencing was done on a sample of cultured CD4+ T cells from blood. The source of these receptors is a human donor with COVID-19. Each CDR3 is given without its conserved first and last residue. Not every row has a clone size; where given, it reads once, few, many or a size class.

clone_size v_call cdr3_aa
. TRBV6-5 ASSYQIREKLF
. TRBV10-3 AISESWGQNTDTQY
medium-sized TRBV20-1 SANRGLTTSSYNSPLH
few TRBV20-1 SAISAYSNQPQH
few TRBV27 ASSHGRSSYNSPLH
medium-sized TRBV6-1 ASSTKGVNTEAF
few TRBV5-1 ASSLGGDGYT
. TRBV27 ASSSQARVETQY
. TRBV10-3 AISDSDTEVF
. TRBV20-1 SAPEGAGTEAF
few TRBV20-1 SARNPEGQSIYGYT
. TRBV19 ASSIVTGDTQY
few TRBV6-1 ASRRQGSGGERDTQY
. TRBV10-1 ASSARDNMDYGYT
. TRBV7-9 ASSFQGGNEKLF
few TRBV12-3/TRBV12-4 ATSLDTTGQY
few TRBV2 ASRGRDRKNSPLH
few TRBV19 ASSIGPAGAYEQY
. TRBV9 ASSPEMGAPY
. TRBV5-1 ASSLGTGQPQH
. TRBV7-3 ASQRGGGAETQY
. TRBV5-1 ASSFGRFGTSGGARETQY
. TRBV7-3 ASSQQGYTGELF
. TRBV7-2 ASSTNRASSTDTQY
. TRBV12-3/TRBV12-4 ASSPHPETQY
few TRBV12-3/TRBV12-4 ASTPQIGELF
. TRBV9 ASSPSVGNTIY
few TRBV7-8 ASSLVGNSNQPQH
. TRBV2 ASSERTYGYT
. TRBV4-2 ASSQAQGANTGELF
. TRBV11-2 ASSSGQGNNEKLF
few TRBV2 ANLRTGGTRDDEQF
. TRBV7-8 ASSRSAGGSYNEQF
. TRBV3-1 ASSQRARGGYT
. TRBV19 ASSTTGSSYNSPLH
. TRBV7-8 ASSLGGGNEKLF
few TRBV12-3/TRBV12-4 ASSPSRDQPQH
. TRBV6-1 ASGGPIYNSPLH
. TRBV6-1 ASSPGRGGSHEQF
few TRBV11-2 ASSRGTVNTGELF
. TRBV6-1 ASDSGLGSYEQY
few TRBV18 ASSRKGRTLYGYT
. TRBV4-3 ASSQELAGVNNEQF
. TRBV6-4 ASSGTRDRGSYEQY
few TRBV7-9 ASSLGGALFYNEQF
. TRBV11-2 ASSFSDRGVKNIQY
few TRBV6-5 ASSYSERGTYNEQF
medium-sized TRBV4-1 ASSQDGDTQY
large TRBV2 ASSFSGDTQY
. TRBV25-1 ASSESAGGRDYT
few TRBV10-3 AISEYPGRGST
few TRBV11-2 ASSLEYRGGNEKLF
few TRBV4-2 ASSQLSGAGNTIY